The clone carrying this T cell receptor (beta chain) was detected once. Antigen specificity is unknown. The PCR used 60 Vbeta and 13 Jbeta primers. Original data processing: The authors later counted 70 million to 85 million unique TCR beta chains, about 11 million of them shared. TCRdb's table, derived via immunoSEQ multiplex PCR, lists solely in-frame clones and lacks some. V and J calls and clone size are copied from that table; D and trimming were computed from the DNA. The sample carries more than 85,000 clones, around 73% recorded once. Germline CDR1 reads SGHVS; CDR2 reads FQNEAQ. After removal of 5 bases from V and 4 bases from J, the junction contained 4 bases not matched to a gene. CDR3 size: 14 residues. This sample stems from a study of cytomegalovirus exposure and HLA in healthy donors. Although they were nominally healthy when sampled, donors likely had unrecorded immune exposures. Study-wide results and caveats: An ancestry cluster, one associated with Asian ancestry, reportedly showed fewer N-insertions than the roughly 610-donor mean in a later analysis. Associated with cytomegalovirus, according to the listing, were 164 TCR beta chains.

The specimen sequenced was PBMCs. This sequence joins TRBV7-8 and TRBJ1-5; 8 nucleotides line up with TRBD1. The receptor comes from a man in his forties in good health and CMV-seronegative. The CDR3 protein is CASSLDRGNQPQHF. The CDR3, as DNA: TGTGCCAGCAGCCTCGACAGGGGAAATCAGCCCCAGCATTTT.